These T cell receptor beta chains were read from a single sample in a study of shared clonotypes between healthy human individuals. Here immunoSEQ multiplex PCR was the method, and the copy in TCRdb shows in-frame clones only, minus some. This table holds a few million clones, 80% to 95% found once. The specimen was naive CD4+ T cells from PBMCs. The receptors stem from a man between 18 and 35 years old in good health. Some clones in this sample may be carry-over from other donors' samples. Each CDR3 is given with its conserved first and last residue. Fields, in order: D gene, clone size, V gene, J gene, CDR3 protein, CDR3 DNA. D genes are given only for firm matches. Some rows have no size entry. The others give once, few or many, or a class for an expanded clone.

D: NA; size: NA; V: TRBV7-2; J: TRBJ2-3; CDR3: CASSLEQGADTQYF; DNA: TGTGCCAGCAGCTTAGAGCAGGGTGCAGATACGCAGTATTTT
D: NA; size: NA; V: TRBV16; J: TRBJ1-2; CDR3: CASSQHQGPYGYTF; DNA: TGTGCCAGCAGCCAACATCAGGGGCCCTATGGCTACACCTTC
D: NA; size: NA; V: TRBV21-1; J: TRBJ2-7; CDR3: CASSKGCPSGRVTYEQYF; DNA: TGTGCCAGCAGCAAAGGGTGTCCTAGCGGGAGGGTAACCTACGAGCAGTACTTC
D: TRBD2; size: NA; V: TRBV4-3; J: TRBJ2-4; CDR3: CASSQERSGRQYF; DNA: TGCGCCAGCAGCCAAGAAAGAAGCGGGAGACAGTACTTC
D: NA; size: NA; V: TRBV7-2; J: TRBJ1-1; CDR3: CASSSWQPGSAFF; DNA: TGTGCCAGCAGCTCCTGGCAGCCGGGGTCAGCTTTCTTT
D: TRBD2; size: once; V: TRBV13; J: TRBJ2-1; CDR3: CASSLGAGGQRNEQFF; DNA: TGTGCCAGCAGCTTAGGAGCGGGAGGGCAACGGAATGAGCAGTTCTTC
D: TRBD1; size: NA; V: TRBV2; J: TRBJ1-1; CDR3: CASRKTGALGQAFF; DNA: TGTGCCAGCAGAAAGACAGGGGCCCTAGGCCAAGCTTTCTTT
D: TRBD1; size: NA; V: TRBV19; J: TRBJ2-4; CDR3: CASSFPGTGARNIQYF; DNA: TGTGCCAGTAGTTTCCCCGGGACAGGGGCTAGAAACATTCAGTACTTC
D: NA; size: NA; V: TRBV28; J: TRBJ2-7; CDR3: CASRPTGNSYEQYF; DNA: TGTGCCAGCAGACCCACAGGGAACTCCTACGAGCAGTACTTC
D: TRBD1; size: NA; V: TRBV5-5; J: TRBJ2-5; CDR3: CASSMDRGRETQYF; DNA: TGTGCCAGCAGCATGGACAGGGGAAGAGAGACCCAGTACTTC
D: TRBD1; size: NA; V: TRBV5-4; J: TRBJ2-2; CDR3: CASSPYTGTGTDTGELFF; DNA: TGTGCCAGCAGCCCATACACCGGGACAGGGACGGACACCGGGGAGCTGTTTTTT
D: NA; size: NA; V: TRBV7-9; J: TRBJ2-7; CDR3: CASSPILWQPGHEQYF; DNA: TGTGCCAGCAGCCCGATCTTATGGCAACCGGGGCACGAGCAGTACTTC
D: NA; size: few; V: TRBV7-6; J: TRBJ2-7; CDR3: CASSLGGLTETYEQYF; DNA: TGTGCCAGCAGCTTAGGAGGCCTAACGGAAACCTACGAGCAGTACTTC
D: NA; size: NA; V: TRBV2; J: TRBJ2-5; CDR3: CASKYRQGSWETQYF; DNA: TGTGCCAGCAAGTATAGGCAGGGGTCTTGGGAGACCCAGTACTTC